These 28 T cell receptor beta chains came from one sample sequenced in a study of OX40 agonist ivuxolimab in advanced cancers. Profiling relied on immunoSEQ multiplex PCR, and the TCRdb table lists in-frame clones only, not all of them. The sample yields roughly 10,000 clones, 70% seen once. The source was CD4+ or CD8+ T cells sorted from blood, collected in a trial of the OX40 agonist ivuxolimab. All receptors come from an adult with an advanced solid tumor such as melanoma, head and neck, liver or kidney cancer.

V gene TRBV6-5 combines with J gene TRBJ1-6, with 7 bases that match TRBD1. Germline CDR1 reads MNHEY; CDR2 reads SVGAGI. V lost 7 bases and J lost 9; bases outside the gene matches: 9. The CDR3 consists of 14 residues. The CDR3 region has the DNA TGTGCCAGCACCCCGGACAGGACCTTTTCACCCCTCCACTTT. This encodes CASTPDRTFSPLHF.

This chain uses TRBV27 with TRBJ2-7; no clear D gene. The CDR3 has 12 residues. Trimming removed 4 bases from V and 5 bases from J, with 9 bases in between. Germline V lookup: CDR1 MNHEY, CDR2 SMNVEV (reference sequence). CDR3 region: CASSSPPHEQYF. Written as DNA, the CDR3 is TGTGCCAGCAGTTCACCCCCCCACGAGCAGTACTTC.

The V call is TRBV28, the J call TRBJ1-6; no firm D call. CDR3 length: 14 amino acids. V was shortened by 6 bases and J by 0 bases, with 6 bases between the two germline ends. CDR1 and CDR2 (germline): MDHEN, SYDVKM. CDR3 DNA: TGTGCCAGCAGCCCTCACTCCTATAATTCACCCCTCCACTTT. It specifies CASSPHSYNSPLHF.

The chain carries TRBV5-6 and TRBJ2-3; D is unresolved. The germline V and J ends were trimmed by 3 bases and 2 bases, with 10 bases remaining between them. Germline CDR1 and CDR2: SGHDT and YYEEEE. The CDR3 loop spans 14 amino acids. CDR3 nucleotides: TGTGCCAGCAGCTCGGGCCTAAACACAGATACGCAGTATTTT. It translates to CASSSGLNTDTQYF.

V and J are TRBV28 and TRBJ2-3; 13 nucleotides agree with TRBD2. The CDR3 is 17 residues long. Per germline, CDR1 MDHEN and CDR2 SYDVKM. V shed 5 bases and J 1 base; nucleotides not matched to a gene: 6. CDR3 coding DNA: TGTGCCAGCAGTCCACTAGCGGGGGGGCAGGGCACAGATACGCAGTATTTT. This codes for CASSPLAGGQGTDTQYF.

This clone came up a few times. This chain joins TRBV5-5 and TRBJ2-7, with 7 positions matching TRBD1. CDR1 and CDR2 from the germline V gene are SGHKS and YYEKEE (reference sequence). The CDR3 extends over 13 amino acids. Trimming at V came to 1 base and at J to 5 bases, leaving 3 bases not matched to a gene. The chain's CDR3 is CASSLIGGHEQYF. CDR3 bases: TGTGCCAGCAGCTTGATAGGGGGCCACGAGCAGTACTTC.

Comments on this clone: Because the CDR3's place on the DNA is in doubt, the DNA is left out and the CDR3 is given as listed by TCRdb. CDR3: CASSKVGQGTGINEKLFF. V and J are TRBV21-1 and TRBJ1-4; the D call of TRBD1 is as the table states it, not checked on the DNA. TRBV21-1 is a listed pseudogene. The CDR3 spans 18 residues, counting both ends.

By proportion, this clone is medium-sized (0.01 to 0.1%). The V and J genes are TRBV2 and TRBJ2-7; 8 nucleotides line up with TRBD1. Germline-derived CDR1 and CDR2 are SNHLY and FYNNEI. V was clipped by 8 bases and J by 3 bases; unmatched bases: 6. The CDR3 consists of 13 residues. CDR3 loop: CASSGQEYYEQYF. The CDR3 DNA reads TGTGCCAGCTCGGGACAGGAGTACTACGAGCAGTACTTC.

This clone came up once. The chain recombines TRBV6-6 with TRBJ1-6; D ambiguous. CDR1 is MNHNY, CDR2 SVGAGI, per germline (reference sequence). Trimming shortened V by 0 bases and J by 9 bases, and 12 bases separated the two germline ends. CDR3 length: 15 residues. The CDR3 coding sequence is TGTGCCAGCAGTTACTCGAGACTGGTTGGTTCACCCCTCCACTTT. It codes for CASSYSRLVGSPLHF.

In this sample, this clone turned up a few times. The chain joins TRBV30 to TRBJ1-1; D remains ambiguous. Trimming shortened V by 1 base and J by 5 bases, and 17 bases separated the two germline ends. This CDR3 contains 15 residues. The germline CDR1 and CDR2 sequences are GTSNPN and SVGIG (reference sequence). DNA of the CDR3: TGTGCCTGGAGTGACGGACCTAATTGGAGAACTGAAGCTTTCTTT. As protein: CAWSDGPNWRTEAFF.

The rearrangement joins TRBV7-9 to TRBJ1-5; possible D gene TRBD1, 5 bases. There are 14 residues in the CDR3. Germline CDR1 is SEHNR and CDR2 is FQNEAQ (reference sequence). V lost 0 bases and J 3 bases, leaving 6 bases between the germline ends. The CDR3 DNA sequence: TGTGCCAGCAGCTTAGCGGGACCCAATCAGCCCCAGCATTTT. Translated, it gives CASSLAGPNQPQHF.

The chain's CDR3 is CASGGYEQYF. DNA for the CDR3: TGTGCCAGCGGAGGGTACGAGCAGTACTTC. The genes are TRBV7-3 and TRBJ2-7; D might be TRBD2 (6 bases). This CDR3 is built from 10 residues. V shed 8 bases and J shed 4 bases, with 6 bases lying between them. Germline V gene data show CDR1 as SGHTA and CDR2 as FQGTGA.

The chain uses TRBV6-6 and TRBJ2-1, with TRBD1 identical over 7 bases. CDR3 size: 15 residues. The V gene end was trimmed by 4 bases and the J gene end by 0 bases; junction bases not matched to a gene: 3. Germline V lookup: CDR1 MNHNY, CDR2 SVGAGI (reference sequence). The chain's CDR3 is CASSFRDSSYNEQFF. The DNA for the CDR3 is TGTGCCAGCAGTTTCCGGGACAGCTCCTACAATGAGCAGTTCTTC.

This chain joins TRBV13 and TRBJ2-7, with a tentative D call TRBD1 (5 bases). CDR3 size: 14 residues. V lost 5 bases, J lost 3 bases, and 14 bases lay in between. Germline CDR1 reads PRHDT; CDR2 reads FYEKMQ (reference sequence). The CDR3 region has the DNA TGTGCCAGCAGCCGAACGGACAAAGACTACGAGCAGTACTTC. Translation gives CASSRTDKDYEQYF.

V usage is TRBV19 and J usage is TRBJ1-1; the D gene is possibly TRBD1 (5 bases). This CDR3 contains 13 residues. Germline V gene lookup returns CDR1 LNHDA and CDR2 SQIVND (reference sequence). V was trimmed by 4 bases and J by 5 bases, leaving 11 bases between them. As DNA, the CDR3 is TGTGCCAGTAGTACGGGACTTCGGACTGAAGCTTTCTTT. Protein: CASSTGLRTEAFF.

V usage is TRBV5-1 and J usage is TRBJ2-3; the D is unclear. V lost 6 bases to trimming and J lost 0 bases, with 17 bases between them. This CDR3 is 16 amino acids long. In germline, CDR1 is SGHRS, CDR2 YFSETQ. CDR3 nucleotides: TGCGCCAGCACCCACGAACTTATCTCTAGCACAGATACGCAGTATTTT. Residues: CASTHELISSTDTQYF.

The chain combines TRBV7-9 with TRBJ2-7; no definite D call. This CDR3 is built from 12 residues. Germline CDR1 is SEHNR and CDR2 is FQNEAQ (reference sequence). V was clipped by 3 bases and J by 5 bases, with 8 bases between them. The CDR3 loop is CASSFNSNEQYF. CDR3 bases: TGTGCCAGCAGCTTTAATTCCAACGAGCAGTACTTC.

The chain carries TRBV27 and TRBJ2-5, with 9 bases fitting TRBD1. In germline, CDR1 is MNHEY, CDR2 SMNVEV (reference sequence). J lost 5 bases, V lost 4 bases, and 5 bases had no gene match. CDR3 length: 14 amino acids. CDR3 region: CASSSGQGWETQYF. The CDR3 bases are TGTGCCAGCAGTTCCGGACAGGGGTGGGAGACCCAGTACTTC.

This clone occurred a few times. The J gene is TRBJ1-2, the V gene TRBV9; unclear D gene. V was clipped by 0 bases and J by 7 bases, with 16 bases between them. CDR1 and CDR2 from the germline V gene are SGDLS and YYNGEE. The CDR3 contains 15 residues. Here the CDR3 reads CASSVEAGGSAGYTF. The CDR3 nucleotides read TGTGCCAGCAGCGTAGAGGCAGGTGGCTCTGCTGGCTACACCTTC.

This clone was counted between two and nine times. The chain uses TRBV27 and TRBJ1-2; D is undetermined. This CDR3 contains 13 residues. Germline CDR1 is MNHEY and CDR2 is SMNVEV (reference sequence). V lost 6 bases to trimming and J lost 2 bases, with 10 bases between them. Written as DNA, the CDR3 is TGTGCCAGCAGAGCGACGGCGAACTATGGCTACACCTTC. Amino acid sequence: CASRATANYGYTF.

This clone was seen a handful of times. The rearrangement links TRBV4-1 to TRBJ2-6, with D perhaps matching TRBD2 (5 bases). The CDR3 contains 15 residues. Germline V gene lookup returns CDR1 MGHRA and CDR2 YSYEKL. Trimming stripped 2 bases from V and 12 bases from J, with 17 bases between. CDR3 sequence: CASSQRTGTRGVLTF. In DNA, the CDR3 is TGCGCCAGCAGCCAAAGAACGGGAACCCGCGGCGTCCTGACTTTC.

The chain joins TRBV13 to TRBJ2-7, with a tentative D call TRBD2 (6 bases). Per the germline V gene, CDR1 is PRHDT and CDR2 is FYEKMQ (reference sequence). This CDR3 region has 13 residues. Trimming left V 4 bases short and J 4 bases short, with 11 bases between. DNA of the CDR3: TGTGCCAGCAGCTCGGGACTCTCATACGAGCAGTACTTC. The encoded protein is CASSSGLSYEQYF.

V usage is TRBV27 and J usage is TRBJ2-1, with D perhaps TRBD2 (5 bases). V was cut by 5 bases and J by 9 bases, with 14 bases left in between. The CDR3 contains 13 residues. Germline V CDR1 and CDR2: MNHEY, SMNVEV (reference sequence). CDR3 loop: CASSPRRGSEQFF. In nucleotides, the CDR3 is TGTGCCAGCAGTCCACGCCGAGGGTCTGAGCAGTTCTTC.

The J gene is TRBJ2-5, the V gene TRBV6-6; TRBD2 might be the D (5 bases). Looked up from germline, CDR1 is MNHNY and CDR2 is SVGAGI (reference sequence). The length of the CDR3 is 15 residues. Deletions cut 2 bases from V and 2 bases from J, with 12 bases between. CDR3 nucleotides: TGTGCCAGCAGTTACAATGGAGCGGAGCAAGAGACCCAGTACTTC. Translated, it gives CASSYNGAEQETQYF.

This CDR3 is CASSPIKDYSPLHF. CDR3 nucleotides: TGTGCCAGCAGCCCGATCAAGGATTATTCACCCCTCCACTTT. This sequence joins TRBV4-2 and TRBJ1-6; D uncertain. Trimming pared 4 bases from V and 8 bases from J, leaving 12 bases between. The CDR3 is 14 amino acids. Germline assignment: CDR1 LGHNA and CDR2 YNFKEQ.

This chain joins TRBV9 and TRBJ2-1; 8 nucleotides line up with TRBD2. The germline V gene encodes CDR1 SGDLS and CDR2 YYNGEE. V was clipped by 0 bases and J by 5 bases; unmatched bases: 4. The CDR3 is 15 residues long. The CDR3 coding sequence is TGTGCCAGCAGCGTAGTAGCGGGATCAGACAATGAGCAGTTCTTC. It codes for CASSVVAGSDNEQFF.

This clone is medium-sized in the sample. The rearrangement links TRBV14 to TRBJ1-1, with 7 nucleotides matching TRBD1. Trimming removed 3 bases from V and 4 bases from J; junction bases left unmatched: 8. This CDR3 has 15 amino acids. Germline V CDR1 and CDR2: SGHDN, FVKESK. CDR3: CASSHTGAVATEAFF. DNA for the CDR3: TGTGCCAGCAGCCATACAGGGGCGGTCGCCACTGAAGCTTTCTTT.

V and J are TRBV4-1 and TRBJ2-2; D gene ambiguous. V lost 0 bases to trimming and J lost 5 bases, with 10 bases between them. Germline V gene data show CDR1 as MGHRA and CDR2 as YSYEKL. This CDR3 region has 15 residues. The CDR3 sequence is CASSQDRRLTGELFF. Written as DNA, the CDR3 is TGCGCCAGCAGCCAAGATAGAAGGCTTACCGGGGAGCTGTTTTTT.